The 2 T cell receptor beta chains reported below all come from one sample, sequenced in a study of T cells in Graves' hyperthyroidism and ophthalmopathy. TCR beta CDR3 sequences were amplified from RNA transcripts. A first-round RT-PCR of the TCR CDR3 used the HTBI primer set. MiXCR, run by TCRdb on the multiplex PCR reads, gives a single entry per CDR3 protein. The sample has about 520,000 distinct CDR3 sequences; around 20% are singletons. Sequencing was done on a sample of blood. Every receptor here comes from a man between 18 and 35 years old with Graves' hyperthyroidism.

This clonotype was picked up many times. V gene TRBV9 combines with J gene TRBJ1-2; D may be TRBD1 (5 bases). Trimming removed 4 bases from V and 3 bases from J, with 16 bases in between. This CDR3 spans 15 amino acids. Germline CDR1 is SGDLS and CDR2 is YYNGEE. CDR3 bases: TGTGCCAGCAGCCCCGGGCGGGGGTGGTACTATGGCTACACCTTC. Encoded protein: CASSPGRGWYYGYTF.

The gene calls are TRBV30 and TRBJ2-2; TRBD2 aligns across 7 bases. Looked up from germline, CDR1 is GTSNPN and CDR2 is SVGIG (reference sequence). The ends lost 7 bases at V and 10 bases at J; junction bases unmatched: 9. CDR3 size: 12 residues. The CDR3 sequence: CALQKGREELFF. In DNA, the CDR3 is TGTGCCTTACAAAAGGGGAGGGAGGAGCTGTTTTTT.